A single sample is the source of the 22 T cell receptor beta chains below, sequenced in a study of monozygotic twins with inflammatory bowel disease. TCRdb re-analyzed the 5' RACE reads; it lists each CDR3 protein once, without DNA. This table lists around 370,000 distinct CDR3 sequences. Sequencing was done on a sample of blood. The receptor source for this set is a human donor with ulcerative colitis or Crohn's disease, or a healthy co-twin of an affected twin (not recorded which).

The genes are TRBV4-3 and TRBJ2-3; TCRdb calls TRBD1, which cannot be checked without DNA. The CDR3 spans 14 residues. Germline assignment: CDR1 LGHNA and CDR2 YSLEER. This CDR3 is CASSARGGGDTQYF.

CDR3: CASKIGRDPAFGAQYF. V is TRBV7-2 and J is TRBJ2-5; TCRdb reports TRBD1, a call that lacks DNA to check it against. CDR3 length equals 16 residues. CDR1 SGHTA and CDR2 FQGNSA come from the germline V gene.

J is TRBJ2-3 and V is TRBV4-2; TCRdb proposes TRBD2, but this gene call is untestable without DNA. The length of the CDR3 is 16 residues. Germline loops: CDR1 LGHNA, CDR2 YNFKEQ. The CDR3 sequence is CASSQPLAGGLNTQYF.

The V call is TRBV6-6, the J call TRBJ2-3; checking the TCRdb D call of TRBD2 is not possible without DNA. CDR1 MNHNY and CDR2 SVGAGI come from the germline V gene (reference sequence). The CDR3 covers 14 residues. This chain's CDR3 is CASLASGRRDTQYF.

The genes are TRBV18 and TRBJ1-5. The CDR3 is made up of 16 amino acids. Germline-derived CDR1 and CDR2 are KGHSH and LQKENI. CDR3 sequence reads: CASSPSPTDGNQPQHF.

This rearrangement joins TRBV5-1 to TRBJ2-2; the D call from TCRdb, TRBD1, cannot be confirmed without DNA. CDR1 and CDR2 from the germline V gene are SGHRS and YFSETQ. The CDR3 length is 15 residues. CDR3 amino acids: CASSSPQGASGELFF.

The V gene is TRBV12-3 or TRBV12-4, the J gene TRBJ2-3; as DNA is missing, the TRBD1 call by TCRdb cannot be tested. The CDR3 is 15 residues long. The CDR3 reads CASGLAGGVADTQYF.

The gene calls are TRBV7-2 and TRBJ2-5. This CDR3 has 15 residues. Germline V gene data show CDR1 as SGHTA and CDR2 as FQGNSA. CDR3 protein: CASSLRARRKETQYF.

The chain is built from TRBV20-1 and TRBJ1-6. The CDR3 extends over 15 amino acids. CDR1 DFQATT and CDR2 SNEGSKA come from the germline V gene (reference sequence). This chain's CDR3 is CSASPAGAGNSPLHF.

The J gene is TRBJ2-3, the V gene TRBV29-1; TCRdb returns TRBD1, unconfirmable since there is no DNA. The CDR3 is made up of 14 amino acids. CDR1 SQVTM and CDR2 ANQGSEA come from the germline V gene. The CDR3 protein is CSVPDRGSTDTQYF.

The rearrangement joins TRBV5-4 to TRBJ2-7; absent DNA, TCRdb's TRBD1 call cannot be checked. Germline V gives CDR1 SGHNT, CDR2 YYREEE (reference sequence). CDR3 length: 12 residues. The CDR3 loop is CASKRDGYEQYF.

This chain joins TRBV18 and TRBJ1-1. CDR1 is KGHSH and CDR2 is LQKENI in the germline V gene. This CDR3 spans 14 amino acids. CDR3 protein: CASSPLSVNTEAFF.

The chain links TRBV5-1 to TRBJ1-5; TCRdb lists TRBD1, though no DNA is available to test this call. The CDR3 is 13 residues long. Germline CDR1 and CDR2: SGHRS and YFSETQ. This CDR3 is CASSIQGNQPQHF.

CDR3 protein: CASSQVGLAGAATNEQFF. The chain is built from TRBV4-2 and TRBJ2-1; TCRdb calls TRBD2, which cannot be checked without DNA. The CDR3 runs 18 residues. Germline V gene data show CDR1 as LGHNA and CDR2 as YNFKEQ.

CDR3: CASSRNQARGEKLFF. V usage is TRBV7-2 and J usage is TRBJ1-4. This CDR3 comprises 15 residues. Germline V gene sequence: CDR1 SGHTA, CDR2 FQGNSA.

The rearrangement joins TRBV7-2 to TRBJ2-2; the TCRdb call, TRBD1, lacks DNA for checking. This CDR3 comprises 17 residues. Per the germline V gene, CDR1 is SGHTA and CDR2 is FQGNSA. CDR3 region: CASSLKGGGFNTGELFF.

The chain carries TRBV12-3 or TRBV12-4 and TRBJ2-1; TCRdb gives TRBD1 as the D gene, but with no DNA this cannot be confirmed. The CDR3 is 13 amino acids. CDR3 amino acids: CASSFEGFNEQFF.

The chain uses TRBV7-9 and TRBJ2-1; TCRdb designates TRBD1, a call that cannot be tested without DNA. The germline CDR1 and CDR2 sequences are SEHNR and FQNEAQ (reference sequence). This CDR3 region has 15 residues. This CDR3 reads CASNGRGARYNEQFF.

This chain links TRBV15 with TRBJ2-3; TCRdb designates TRBD1, a call that cannot be tested without DNA. CDR1 and CDR2 from the germline V gene are LNHNV and YYDKDF (reference sequence). The CDR3 consists of 16 residues. CDR3 loop: CATSNIGGRAGDTQYF.

This chain links TRBV27 with TRBJ2-7; TCRdb outputs TRBD1, but without DNA this stays unchecked. Per germline, CDR1 MNHEY and CDR2 SMNVEV (reference sequence). The CDR3 is made up of 14 amino acids. Here the CDR3 reads CASSFGQGRYEQYF.

This sequence joins TRBV5-1 and TRBJ1-2; TCRdb proposes TRBD1, but this gene call is untestable without DNA. The CDR3 is made up of 15 amino acids. Germline values: CDR1 SGHRS, CDR2 YFSETQ. CDR3 sequence reads: CASSLEGQPFYGYTF.

This chain uses TRBV27 with TRBJ2-5; the TRBD1 assignment by TCRdb is unverifiable without DNA. This CDR3 spans 15 amino acids. The germline CDR1 and CDR2 sequences are MNHEY and SMNVEV (reference sequence). CDR3 region: CASSLAWGIWETQYF.